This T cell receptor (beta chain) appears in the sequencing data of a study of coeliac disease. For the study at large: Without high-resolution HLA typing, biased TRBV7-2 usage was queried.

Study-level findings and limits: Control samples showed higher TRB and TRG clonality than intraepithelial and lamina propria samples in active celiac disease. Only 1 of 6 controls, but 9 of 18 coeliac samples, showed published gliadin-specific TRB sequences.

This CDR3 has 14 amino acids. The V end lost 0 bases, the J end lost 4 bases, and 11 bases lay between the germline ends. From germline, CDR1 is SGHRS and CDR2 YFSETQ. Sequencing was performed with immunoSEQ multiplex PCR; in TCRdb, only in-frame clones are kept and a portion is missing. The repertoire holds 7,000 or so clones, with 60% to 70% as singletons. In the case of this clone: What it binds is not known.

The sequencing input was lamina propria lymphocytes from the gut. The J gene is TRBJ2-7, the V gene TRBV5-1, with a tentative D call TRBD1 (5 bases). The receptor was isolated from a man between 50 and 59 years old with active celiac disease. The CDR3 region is CASSLGPGRYEQYV. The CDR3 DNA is TGCGCCAGCAGCTTGGGGCCAGGGCGTTACGAGCAGTACGTC.